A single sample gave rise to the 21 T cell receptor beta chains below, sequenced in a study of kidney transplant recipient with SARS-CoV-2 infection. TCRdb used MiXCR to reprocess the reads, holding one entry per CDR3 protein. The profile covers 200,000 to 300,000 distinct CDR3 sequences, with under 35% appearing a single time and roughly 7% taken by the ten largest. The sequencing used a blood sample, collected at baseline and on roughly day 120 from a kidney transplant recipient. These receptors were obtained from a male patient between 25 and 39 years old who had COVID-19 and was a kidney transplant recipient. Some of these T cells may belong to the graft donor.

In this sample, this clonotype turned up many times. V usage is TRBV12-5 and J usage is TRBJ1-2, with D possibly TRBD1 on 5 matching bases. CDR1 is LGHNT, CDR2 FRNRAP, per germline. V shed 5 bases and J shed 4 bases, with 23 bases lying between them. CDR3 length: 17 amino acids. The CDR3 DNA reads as TGTGCTAGTGGTCAATTGACTTTGCAGGGAAAGACCTATGGCTACACCTTC. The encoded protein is CASGQLTLQGKTYGYTF.

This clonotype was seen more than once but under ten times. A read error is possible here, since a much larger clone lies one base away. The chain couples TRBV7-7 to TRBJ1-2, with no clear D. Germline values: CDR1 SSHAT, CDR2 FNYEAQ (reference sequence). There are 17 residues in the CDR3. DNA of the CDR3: TGTGCCAGCAGCAAATTACGTAAGTGCCGAAAGACCTATGGCCACACCTTC. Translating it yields CASSKLRKCRKTYGHTF. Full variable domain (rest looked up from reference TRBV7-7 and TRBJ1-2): GAGVSQSPRYKVTKRGQDVTLRCDPISSHATLYWYQQALGQGPEFLTYFNYEAQPDKSGLPSDRFSAERPEGSISTLTIQRTEQRDSAMYRCASSKLRKCRKTYGHTFGSGTRLTVV.

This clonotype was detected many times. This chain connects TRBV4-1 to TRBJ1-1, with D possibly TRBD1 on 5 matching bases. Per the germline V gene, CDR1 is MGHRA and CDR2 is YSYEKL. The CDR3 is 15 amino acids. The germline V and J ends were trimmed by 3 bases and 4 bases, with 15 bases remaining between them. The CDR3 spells CASSQRLTGSTEAFF. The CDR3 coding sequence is TGCGCCAGCAGCCAGAGACTTACAGGTTCCACTGAAGCTTTCTTT.

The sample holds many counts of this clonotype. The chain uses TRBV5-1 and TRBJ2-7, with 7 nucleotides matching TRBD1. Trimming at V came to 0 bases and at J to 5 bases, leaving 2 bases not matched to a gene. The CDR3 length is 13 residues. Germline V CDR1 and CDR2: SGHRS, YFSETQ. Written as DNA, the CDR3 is TGCGCCAGCAGCTTGGGACAGGGAGACGAGCAGTACTTC. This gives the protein CASSLGQGDEQYF.

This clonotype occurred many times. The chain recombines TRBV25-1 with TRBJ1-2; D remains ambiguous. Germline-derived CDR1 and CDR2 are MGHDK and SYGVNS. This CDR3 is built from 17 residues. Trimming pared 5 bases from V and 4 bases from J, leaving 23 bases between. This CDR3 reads CASSLRRELGKTYGYTF. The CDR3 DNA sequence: TGTGCCAGCAGTTTAAGGAGAGAACTGGGAAAGACCTATGGCTACACCTTC.

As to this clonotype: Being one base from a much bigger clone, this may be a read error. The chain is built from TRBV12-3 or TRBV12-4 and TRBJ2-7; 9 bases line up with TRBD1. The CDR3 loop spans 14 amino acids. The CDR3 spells CVSSFRDRASEQYF. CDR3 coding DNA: TGTGTCAGCAGTTTCAGGGACAGGGCTAGCGAGCAGTACTTC.

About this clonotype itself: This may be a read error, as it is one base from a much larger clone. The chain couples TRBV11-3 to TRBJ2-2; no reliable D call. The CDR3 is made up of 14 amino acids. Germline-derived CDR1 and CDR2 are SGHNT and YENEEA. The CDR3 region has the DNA TGTACCAGCAGCCCCTCCACGAACACCGGGGAGCTGTTTTTT. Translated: CTSSPSTNTGELFF.

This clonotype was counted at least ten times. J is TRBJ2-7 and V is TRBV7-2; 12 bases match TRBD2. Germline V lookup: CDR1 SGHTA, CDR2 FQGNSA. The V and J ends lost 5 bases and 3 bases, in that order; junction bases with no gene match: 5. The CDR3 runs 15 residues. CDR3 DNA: TGTGCCAGCAGCGACGCGACTAGCGGGGGCTACGAGCAGTACTTC. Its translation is CASSDATSGGYEQYF.

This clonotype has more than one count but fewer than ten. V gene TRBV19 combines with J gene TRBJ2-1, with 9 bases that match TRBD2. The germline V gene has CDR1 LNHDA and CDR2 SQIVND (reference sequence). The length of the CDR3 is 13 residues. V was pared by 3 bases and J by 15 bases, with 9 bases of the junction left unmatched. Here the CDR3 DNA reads TGTGCCAGTAGTATGCCTAGCGGGAACCATAGGTTCTTC. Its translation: CASSMPSGNHRFF.

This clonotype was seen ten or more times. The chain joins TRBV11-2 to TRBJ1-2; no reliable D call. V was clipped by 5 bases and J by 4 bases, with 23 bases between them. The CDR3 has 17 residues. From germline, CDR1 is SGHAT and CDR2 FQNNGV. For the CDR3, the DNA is TGTGCCAGCAGCCGCCATGCAACAAGCAGAAAGACCTATGGCTACACCTTC. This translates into CASSRHATSRKTYGYTF. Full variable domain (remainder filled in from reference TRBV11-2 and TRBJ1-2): EAGVAQSPRYKIIEKRQSVAFWCNPISGHATLYWYQQILGQGPKLLIQFQNNGVVDDSQLPKDRFSAERLKGVDSTLKIQPAKLEDSAVYLCASSRHATSRKTYGYTFGSGTRLTVV.

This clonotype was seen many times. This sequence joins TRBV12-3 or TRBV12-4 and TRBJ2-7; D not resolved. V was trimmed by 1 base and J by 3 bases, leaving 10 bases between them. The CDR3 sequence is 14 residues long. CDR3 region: CASSLVDGGYEQYF. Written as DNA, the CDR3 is TGTGCCAGCAGTTTAGTAGACGGCGGCTACGAGCAGTACTTC.

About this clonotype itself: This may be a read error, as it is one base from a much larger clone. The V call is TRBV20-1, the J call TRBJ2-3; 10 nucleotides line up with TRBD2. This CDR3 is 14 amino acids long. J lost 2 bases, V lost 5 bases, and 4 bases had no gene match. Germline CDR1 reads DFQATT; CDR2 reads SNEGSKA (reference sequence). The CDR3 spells CSASSGGPTDTQYF. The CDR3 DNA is TGCAGTGCTTCTAGCGGGGGACCCACAGATACGCAGTATTTT.

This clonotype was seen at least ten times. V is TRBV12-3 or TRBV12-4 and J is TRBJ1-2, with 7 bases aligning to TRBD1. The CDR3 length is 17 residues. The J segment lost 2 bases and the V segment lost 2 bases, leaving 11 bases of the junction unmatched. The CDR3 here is CASSLRTGDRENYGYTF. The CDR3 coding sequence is TGTGCCAGCAGTTTAAGGACAGGAGACCGCGAGAACTATGGCTACACCTTC.

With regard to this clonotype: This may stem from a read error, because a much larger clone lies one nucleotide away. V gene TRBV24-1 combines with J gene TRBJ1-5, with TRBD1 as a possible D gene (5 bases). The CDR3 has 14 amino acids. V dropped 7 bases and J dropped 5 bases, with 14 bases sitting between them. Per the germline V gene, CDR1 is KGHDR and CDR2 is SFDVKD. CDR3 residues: CATRGAGKDQPQHF. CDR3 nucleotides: TGTGCCACCAGGGGCGCAGGGAAGGATCAGCCCCAGCATTTT.

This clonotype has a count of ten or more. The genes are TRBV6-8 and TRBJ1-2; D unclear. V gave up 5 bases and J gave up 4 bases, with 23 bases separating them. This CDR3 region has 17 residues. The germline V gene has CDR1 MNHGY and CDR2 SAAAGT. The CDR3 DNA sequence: TGTGCCAGCAGTCGGCAACAACGCTCTAGAAAGACCTATGGCTACACCTTC. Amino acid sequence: CASSRQQRSRKTYGYTF.

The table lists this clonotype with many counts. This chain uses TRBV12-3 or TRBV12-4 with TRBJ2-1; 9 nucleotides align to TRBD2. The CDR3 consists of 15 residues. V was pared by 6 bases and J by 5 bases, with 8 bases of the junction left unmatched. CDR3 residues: CASRRLGGRDNEQFF. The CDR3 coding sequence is TGTGCCAGCAGGCGGTTAGGCGGGAGGGACAATGAGCAGTTCTTC.

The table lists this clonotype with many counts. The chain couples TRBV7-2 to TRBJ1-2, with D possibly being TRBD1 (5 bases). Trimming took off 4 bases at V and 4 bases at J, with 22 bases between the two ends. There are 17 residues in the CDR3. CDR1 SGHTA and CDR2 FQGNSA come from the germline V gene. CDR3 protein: CASSSDPFLRGFYGYTF. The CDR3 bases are TGTGCCAGCAGCTCTGACCCCTTTCTAAGGGGTTTCTATGGCTACACCTTC.

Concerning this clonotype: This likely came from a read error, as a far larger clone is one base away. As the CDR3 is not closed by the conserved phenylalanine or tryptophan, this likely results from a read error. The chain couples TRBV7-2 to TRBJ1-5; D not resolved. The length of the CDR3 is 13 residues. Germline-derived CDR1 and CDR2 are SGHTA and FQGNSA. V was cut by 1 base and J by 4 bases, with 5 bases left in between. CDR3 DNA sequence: TGTGCCAGCAGCTTAGGGAGGAATCAGCCCCAGCATTGT. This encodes CASSLGRNQPQHC.

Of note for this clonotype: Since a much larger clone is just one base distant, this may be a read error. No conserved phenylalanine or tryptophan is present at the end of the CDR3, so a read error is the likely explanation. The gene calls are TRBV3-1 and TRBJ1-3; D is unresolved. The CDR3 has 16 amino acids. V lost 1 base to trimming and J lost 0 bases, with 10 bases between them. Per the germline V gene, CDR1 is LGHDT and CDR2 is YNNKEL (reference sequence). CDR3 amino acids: CASSQVGRTSGNTIYS. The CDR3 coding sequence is TGTGCCAGCAGCCAAGTAGGTCGGACCTCTGGAAACACCATATATTCT.

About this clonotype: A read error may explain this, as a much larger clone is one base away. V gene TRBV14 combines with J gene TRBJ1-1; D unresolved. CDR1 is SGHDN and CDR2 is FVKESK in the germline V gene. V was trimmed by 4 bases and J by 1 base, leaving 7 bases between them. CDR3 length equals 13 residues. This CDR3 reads CASSRAENTEAFF. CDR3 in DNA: TGTGCCAGCAGCCGCGCAGAGAACACTGAAGCTTTCTTT.

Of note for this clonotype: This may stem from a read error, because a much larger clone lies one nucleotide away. CDR3 in amino acids: CASSLSAELGKTYGCTF. For the CDR3, the DNA is TGTGCCAGCAGTCTGTCTGCAGAACTGGGAAAGACCTATGGCTGCACCTTC. V and J are TRBV25-1 and TRBJ1-2; D gene unclear. Per the germline V gene, CDR1 is MGHDK and CDR2 is SYGVNS. The CDR3 is 17 amino acids.